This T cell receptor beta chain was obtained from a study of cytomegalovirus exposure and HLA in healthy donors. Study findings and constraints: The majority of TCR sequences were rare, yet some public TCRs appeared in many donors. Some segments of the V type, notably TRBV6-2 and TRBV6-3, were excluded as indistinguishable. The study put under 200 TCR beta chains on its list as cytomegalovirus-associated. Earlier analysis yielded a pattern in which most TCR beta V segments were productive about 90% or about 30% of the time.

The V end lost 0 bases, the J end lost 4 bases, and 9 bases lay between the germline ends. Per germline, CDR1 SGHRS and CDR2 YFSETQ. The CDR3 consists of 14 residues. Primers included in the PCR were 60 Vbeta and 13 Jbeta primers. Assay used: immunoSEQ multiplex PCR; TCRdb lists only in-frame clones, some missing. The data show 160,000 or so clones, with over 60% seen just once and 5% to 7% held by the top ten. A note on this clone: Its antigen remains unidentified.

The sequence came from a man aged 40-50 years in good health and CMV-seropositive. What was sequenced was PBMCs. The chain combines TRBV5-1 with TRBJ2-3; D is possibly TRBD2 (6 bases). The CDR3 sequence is CASSLEGGADTQYF. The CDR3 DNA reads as TGCGCCAGCAGCTTGGAGGGAGGAGCAGATACGCAGTATTTT.